This is a list of T cell receptor beta chains from one sample in a study of CD8 T cells in Susac syndrome. Via MiXCR, TCRdb re-called the immunoSEQ multiplex PCR reads, giving one row per CDR3 protein. The sample shows some 150,000 distinct CDR3 sequences, around 95% of them seen only once. Sequenced: CD8+ T cells from PBMCs. The receptor set was obtained from a human donor with multiple sclerosis. Each CDR3 is given with its conserved first and last residue.

V: TRBV7-9; J: TRBJ1-3; CDR3: CASSPLPPGSGNTIYF
V: TRBV9; J: TRBJ2-7; CDR3: CASSAGSPVYEQYF
V: TRBV13; J: TRBJ2-1; CDR3: CASSLGQGRNEQFF
V: TRBV4-3; J: TRBJ1-2; CDR3: CASSQDREGTQFLRYTF
V: TRBV15; J: TRBJ2-3; CDR3: CATSRGEVNTDTQYF
V: TRBV11-3; J: TRBJ2-7; CDR3: CASSSREDGSYEQYF
V: TRBV2; J: TRBJ2-7; CDR3: CASSVIIGAYEQYF
V: TRBV29-1; J: TRBJ1-2; CDR3: CSVRGEGGGYTF
V: TRBV5-4; J: TRBJ1-1; CDR3: CASSLNSEAFF
V: TRBV6-1; J: TRBJ1-1; CDR3: CASRLGSSEAFF
V: TRBV14; J: TRBJ1-1; CDR3: CASSQEGGNTEAFF
V: TRBV27; J: TRBJ1-1; CDR3: CASSLYRSTNTEAFF
V: TRBV20-1; J: TRBJ1-1; CDR3: CSAREQNRVNTEAFF
V: TRBV5-1; J: TRBJ2-3; CDR3: CASSVLQGHSSTDTQYF
V: TRBV27; J: TRBJ1-6; CDR3: CASRSGTGQNSPLHF
V: TRBV14; J: TRBJ1-1; CDR3: CASSEGREAFF
V: TRBV30; J: TRBJ1-2; CDR3: CAWSPSDRRIYGYTF
V: TRBV25-1; J: TRBJ2-3; CDR3: CASSERDSTDTQYF
V: TRBV4-1; J: TRBJ2-1; CDR3: CASSPRGYEQFF
V: TRBV7-8; J: TRBJ1-5; CDR3: CASSLQGGSNQPQHF
V: TRBV12-3/TRBV12-4; J: TRBJ2-1; CDR3: CASSPSVPYNEQFF
V: TRBV5-6; J: TRBJ1-5; CDR3: CASSLGSHQPQHF
V: TRBV12-5; J: TRBJ2-1; CDR3: CASGFPTGRNEQFF
V: TRBV10-3; J: TRBJ2-3; CDR3: CAIRGQPRAGSGTDTQYF